Listed below are T cell receptor beta chains from one sample, sequenced in a study of OX40 agonist ivuxolimab in advanced cancers. Clones were sequenced by immunoSEQ multiplex PCR, and TCRdb holds only the in-frame ones, with some missing. The sample has about 69,000 clones, around four fifths seen once; the top ten hold 2% to 2.5%. The sequenced sample was CD4+ or CD8+ T cells sorted from blood, obtained in a trial of the OX40 agonist ivuxolimab. The receptors stem from an adult with an advanced solid tumor such as melanoma, head and neck, liver or kidney cancer. Both conserved end residues are trimmed from each CDR3. The order of the fields is J gene, V gene, CDR3 protein.

>TRBJ2-1|TRBV28
ASGRSYNEQF
>TRBJ2-1|TRBV6-1
ASSEGTGGSYNEQF
>TRBJ1-1|TRBV28
ASNPGDRGSEAF
>TRBJ1-5|TRBV6-5
ASSYKGDQPQH
>TRBJ2-2|TRBV5-1
ASSWRVRNTGELF
>TRBJ2-3|TRBV6-5
ASSYGGSNTDTQY
>TRBJ2-1|TRBV21-1
ASSRIGGRAYNEQF
>TRBJ2-3|TRBV18
ASSPLSQGTDTQY
>TRBJ1-1|TRBV2
ASRGRPNTEAF
>TRBJ1-1|TRBV7-2
ASSLVGAGGMNTEAF
>TRBJ2-7|TRBV30
AWSQSYEQY
>TRBJ1-2|TRBV27
ASSSQGGNYGYT
>TRBJ2-3|TRBV7-9
ASSSTDTQY
>TRBJ2-5|TRBV5-1
ASSLGPNQETQY
>TRBJ2-2|TRBV19
ASSGGHTGELF
>TRBJ1-5|TRBV19
ASRAGTGRSQPQH
>TRBJ1-6|TRBV15
ATSRGGQGRNSPLH
>TRBJ2-7|TRBV6-5
ASSYSAGTYEQY
>TRBJ2-1|TRBV27
ASFPVGGGNEQF
>TRBJ2-5|TRBV30
AWGTERGTQY